The entry that follows covers one T cell receptor beta chain sequence. This specimen belongs to a study of cytomegalovirus exposure and HLA in healthy donors. PCR employed 60 Vbeta and 13 Jbeta primers. The repertoire was sequenced with immunoSEQ multiplex PCR; TCRdb's copy has only in-frame clones and lacks some. The repertoire consists of about 90,000 clones, with roughly 76% occurring once and the leading ten covering around 20%. The sample was PBMCs. This clonotype was sampled from a woman between 55 and 75 years old in good health and CMV-seropositive.

This CDR3 is CAWSDPFSGGEQFF. The CDR3 nucleotides are TGTGCCTGGAGTGACCCCTTTTCGGGAGGTGAGCAGTTCTTC. V usage is TRBV30 and J usage is TRBJ2-1, with 7 bases that match TRBD2. V shed 1 base and J 9 bases; nucleotides not matched to a gene: 9. The length of the CDR3 is 14 residues. Germline values: CDR1 GTSNPN, CDR2 SVGIG (reference sequence).